This TCR beta chain was observed in a study of T cell responses to AZD1222 COVID-19 vaccine (dated by TCRdb to the early 2020s). Some background on the complete study: Because spike-specific TCR depth and breadth did not differ between the two schedules, AZD1222 recipients who got a second dose at roughly 4 weeks were pooled with those who got a second dose at roughly 12 weeks. TCR sequencing covered 230 or so trial participants: 207 given two doses of AZD1222 and around 26 given two doses of MenACWY control vaccine. Trial participants were enrolled by age into 18-55, 56-69 and 70-plus year subgroups, with approximately 160, 26 and 62 TCR-sequenced participants respectively. Study-level results and caveats: Conclusions about previously exposed vaccinees are limited, since just six or seven AZD1222 recipients were seropositive for SARS-CoV-2 at baseline. Participants were mostly white British, with more females than males. The authors suggested clonal diversity may have been underestimated. The 56-69-year group was small, and its depth increase did not reach significance, likely because of low power. The vaccine-associated CD4 TCRs covered the entire spike protein, and the dominant responses fell in regions 160-218 and 743-854. A significant rise in spike-specific TCR breadth and depth was observed after two AZD1222 doses relative to day 0 and relative to MenACWY recipients. Nearly half of unique spike-specific TCRs reportedly recognized epitopes outside regions mutated in the B.1.351 and B.1.1.7 variants. Because no day 14 peak-response samples were available, repertoires were characterized only after the peak T cell response.

Turning to this clone: Its cognate antigen has yet to be identified. No much larger clone exists at a distance of one base, and base qualities are not known.

The time point label on this specimen signifies: baseline before first vaccination. Vaccinee samples were obtained from the UK trials COV001 and COV002, which included a single-blind randomized controlled phase 2/3 trial of AZD1222 (ChAdOx1 nCoV-19) in healthy adults. Trial participant PBMC samples were collected at day 0 and day 28 after the second dose for TCRbeta chain sequencing. Trimming costs V 0 bases and J 4 bases, and their ends lie 16 bases apart. Counted from cysteine to phenylalanine, this CDR3 has 16 amino acids. Here the CDR3 DNA is all that survives: 48 bases in frame from base 1. The germline V gene specifies SGDLS as CDR1 and YYNGEE as CDR2. The CDR3 regions of human TCRbeta chains were analyzed by immunosequencing. The published analysis was carried out like this. Repertoire TCRs were checked for matches against a reference library of SARS-CoV-2-specific TCRs that had been generated using the MIRA antigen-specificity platform. Breadth meant the fraction of unique TCRs that were SARS-CoV-2-associated, whereas depth meant the fraction of total T cells that were SARS-CoV-2-associated. Using the MIRA data, every spike-specific TCR was mapped to the spike region that the TCR reacted to and assigned to either a CD4 or a CD8 class. Log10-transformed breadth and depth values were compared by one-way ANOVA with Sidak's multiple comparisons tests. What TCRdb holds here is the immuneACCESS table cut down to in-frame rearrangements. Part of the clones is not present; checked against another copy, under half of the missing clones reflect an unresolved V gene, and the others are unexplained. That table gives V, J and clone size, and the DNA gave D and trimming. This sample comprises about 170,000 clones, 85% to 95% of them detected only once. Together, the top ten hold approximately 4% of the sample.

This specimen consisted of peripheral blood, obtained on day 0 of AZD1222 vaccination. The rearranged segments are TRBV9 and TRBJ2-5; the D gene is not confidently resolved. The sequence was obtained from an adult in good health. The DNA is as follows: TGTGCCAGCAGCGTAGGGGCTAGAGCCTCTATAGAGACCCAGTACTTC. Translated, this is CASSVGARASIETQYF.